These 27 T cell receptor beta chains share one sample of origin, sequenced in a study of T-cell memory formation after mild COVID-19. TCRdb reanalysed the 5' RACE reads using MiXCR and keeps one entry per CDR3 protein. The sample has about 280,000 distinct CDR3 sequences, less than 9.5% seen once. The sequencing sample was made of PBMCs or a T cell subset sorted from them (not recorded which). The receptor source for this set is a man in his late teens or twenties who had mild COVID-19 (a few samples of this study predate the infection). Cell type and time point are not known.

Many counts were recorded for this clonotype. One end of the junction is discordant with germline, which a read error may explain. The chain carries TRBV12-3 or TRBV12-4 and TRBJ2-7; D gene ambiguous. The CDR3 length is 11 residues. CDR3 protein: CASSTGYEQYF. The CDR3 DNA sequence: TGCGCCAGCAGCACCGGATACGAGCAGTACTTC.

V gene TRBV5-1 combines with J gene TRBJ2-7; a weak D match, TRBD2 (5 bases). This CDR3 contains 13 residues. Trimming pared 5 bases from V and 5 bases from J, leaving 14 bases between. Germline V gene lookup returns CDR1 SGHRS and CDR2 YFSETQ. The CDR3, as DNA: TGCGCCAGCAGACGGGATTCACCTGACGAGCAGTACTTC. This encodes CASRRDSPDEQYF.

This clonotype occurred many times. The CDR3 here is CSGAGDRSTDTQYF. CDR3 sequence (DNA): TGCAGCGGGGCTGGGGATCGGAGCACAGATACGCAGTATTTT. V and J are TRBV29-1 and TRBJ2-3, with D unclear. V lost 7 bases and J lost 0, with 14 bases in between. There are 14 residues in the CDR3. Germline values: CDR1 SQVTM, CDR2 ANQGSEA.

This clonotype appeared a few times. The genes are TRBV9 and TRBJ1-4; 7 bases align to TRBD1. The CDR3 extends over 15 amino acids. The trim removed 3 bases at V and 8 bases at J, leaving 10 bases unmatched. CDR1 is SGDLS and CDR2 is YYNGEE in the germline V gene. DNA of the CDR3: TGTGCCAGCAGCGCGATCGGGACAGCTGGGGAAAAACTGTTTTTT. Translating gives CASSAIGTAGEKLFF.

The chain uses TRBV7-2 and TRBJ1-5; 8 positions agree with TRBD1. Germline V gene lookup returns CDR1 SGHTA and CDR2 FQGNSA. V shed 3 bases, J shed 1 base, and the junction held 2 bases outside the gene matches. CDR3 length equals 15 residues. CDR3 amino acids: CASSFGQGSNQPQHF. CDR3 in DNA: TGTGCCAGCAGCTTCGGACAGGGAAGCAATCAGCCCCAGCATTTT.

This clonotype was seen ten or more times. The V and J genes are TRBV4-1 and TRBJ2-1; 14 bases agree with TRBD2. The junction had 11 bases not matched to a gene; V was cut back by 4 bases and J by 6 bases. This CDR3 contains 18 residues. Looked up from germline, CDR1 is MGHRA and CDR2 is YSYEKL. This CDR3 reads CASSRHGLAGGLRNEQFF. The CDR3 DNA reads as TGCGCCAGCAGCCGGCATGGACTAGCGGGGGGCTTACGCAATGAGCAGTTCTTC.

This clonotype was observed a handful of times. The chain combines TRBV6-5 with TRBJ2-1; 9 bases are shared with TRBD2. Unmatched junction bases numbered 6, after V lost 7 bases and J lost 8 bases. The germline V gene has CDR1 MNHEY and CDR2 SVGAGI. The CDR3 covers 13 residues. DNA of the CDR3: TGTGCCAGCAAGGGCGGGGGGGTTTATGAGCAGTTCTTC. Encoded protein: CASKGGGVYEQFF.

Many counts were recorded for this clonotype. The V and J genes are TRBV7-2 and TRBJ2-5, with TRBD1 as a possible D gene (6 bases). Germline CDR1 is SGHTA and CDR2 is FQGNSA. The CDR3 is made up of 16 amino acids. V lost 2 bases, J lost 2 bases, and 15 bases lay in between. CDR3 loop: CASSLSYRAEQETQYF. The DNA of the CDR3 is TGTGCCAGCAGCTTATCCTACAGGGCAGAACAAGAGACCCAGTACTTC.

V is TRBV6-4 and J is TRBJ1-6; D uncertain. There are 10 residues in the CDR3. The V and J ends lost 10 bases and 12 bases respectively, with 10 bases between them. Germline CDR1 is MRHNA and CDR2 is SNTAGT. CDR3 region: CAINRLPLHF. The CDR3 DNA reads TGTGCCATCAATCGACTACCCCTCCACTTT.

The chain is built from TRBV12-3 or TRBV12-4 and TRBJ1-3; 12 bases agree with TRBD1. V lost 5 bases, J lost 4 bases, and 3 bases stayed unmatched. The CDR3 totals 15 residues. CDR3 sequence (DNA): TGTGCCAGCAGTGGGACAGGGGGCTACGGAAACACCATATATTTT. Amino acids: CASSGTGGYGNTIYF.

The gene calls are TRBV7-8 and TRBJ2-1, with TRBD2 identical over 12 bases. Germline CDR1 reads SGHVS; CDR2 reads FQNEAQ. The V segment lost 5 bases and the J segment 6 bases; nucleotides outside the gene matches: 11. This CDR3 spans 17 amino acids. As DNA, the CDR3 is TGTGCCAGCAGCCCCTCTAGCGGGGGGGCCAAGGTCAATGAGCAGTTCTTC. As protein: CASSPSSGGAKVNEQFF.

The chain recombines TRBV12-3 or TRBV12-4 with TRBJ2-2; perhaps D is TRBD1 or TRBD2 (6 bases each). Trimming removed 7 bases from V and 2 bases from J, with 14 bases in between. The CDR3 is 15 residues long. CDR3 residues: CASTFGGTNTGELFF. For the CDR3, the DNA is TGTGCCAGCACCTTCGGAGGGACAAACACCGGGGAGCTGTTTTTT.

This chain's CDR3 is CASTREGEQYF. CDR3 nucleotides: TGTGCCTCGACTCGAGAGGGCGAGCAGTACTTC. The chain is built from TRBV30 and TRBJ2-7; D possibly corresponds to TRBD2 (5 bases). The length of the CDR3 is 11 residues. V shed 7 bases and J shed 6 bases, with 13 bases lying between them. Germline CDR1 GTSNPN, CDR2 SVGIG (reference sequence). The entire variable domain, with the rest obtained from reference TRBV30 and TRBJ2-7, is as follows: SQTIHQWPATLVQPVGSPLSLECTVEGTSNPNLYWYRQAAGRGLQLLFYSVGIGQISSEVPQNLSASRPQDRQFILSSKKLLLSDSGFYLCASTREGEQYFGPGTRLTVT.

This clonotype has at least ten counts. J is TRBJ2-7 and V is TRBV7-9; the D is unclear. Germline CDR1 SEHNR, CDR2 FQNEAQ (reference sequence). With 0 bases removed from V and 7 bases from J, the gap between germline ends came to 7 bases. The CDR3 contains 12 residues. CDR3 nucleotide sequence: TGTGCCAGCAGCTTAGCGTCAGGAGAGCAGTACGTC. It specifies CASSLASGEQYV.

The table lists this clonotype with a few counts. V usage is TRBV19 and J usage is TRBJ1-5; D is possibly TRBD1 (5 bases). Germline V gene lookup returns CDR1 LNHDA and CDR2 SQIVND (reference sequence). The CDR3 is made up of 15 amino acids. Trimming took 0 bases from V and 7 from J, leaving 13 bases between them. The CDR3 DNA reads TGTGCCAGTAGTATAGATCTATGGGGACGACAGCCCCAGCATTTT. This sequence encodes CASSIDLWGRQPQHF.

This clonotype came up a few times. The chain carries TRBV7-9 and TRBJ2-2, with D maybe TRBD1 (5 bases). The CDR3 extends over 14 amino acids. The V gene's germline CDR1 is SEHNR and CDR2 FQNEAQ (reference sequence). The V and J ends lost 2 bases and 6 bases respectively, with 10 bases between them. For the CDR3, the DNA is TGTGCCAGCAGCTTAAGACAGTCCCCCGGGGAGCTGTTTTTT. It translates to CASSLRQSPGELFF. Variable domain in full (rest from reference TRBV7-9 and TRBJ2-2): DTGVSQNPRHKITKRGQNVTFRCDPISEHNRLYWYRQTLGQGPEFLTYFQNEAQLEKSRLLSDRFSAERPKGSFSTLEIQRTEQGDSAMYLCASSLRQSPGELFFGEGSRLTVL.

Ten or more counts support this clonotype. The chain has TRBV11-2 and TRBJ2-1; possible D gene TRBD1, 5 bases. Germline CDR1 and CDR2: SGHAT and FQNNGV. The CDR3 is made up of 12 amino acids. The ends were cut back, 1 base at V and 9 bases at J, with 7 bases in the middle. The CDR3 loop is CASSLGGGEQFF. CDR3 coding DNA: TGTGCCAGCAGCTTAGGGGGCGGTGAGCAGTTCTTC.

The table lists this clonotype with a few counts. The rearrangement uses TRBV7-9 and TRBJ1-5; 8 bases match TRBD1. Germline lookup yields CDR1 SEHNR and CDR2 FQNEAQ (reference sequence). Unmatched junction bases numbered 5, after V lost 5 bases and J lost 2 bases. The CDR3 runs 15 residues. CDR3 DNA: TGTGCCAGCAGCCCAGGGGGCTTTGGCAATCAGCCCCAGCATTTT. Protein sequence: CASSPGGFGNQPQHF.

The chain uses TRBV4-1 and TRBJ2-7; weak D call: TRBD2 (5 bases). The CDR3 runs 14 residues. V lost 0 bases and J 7 bases, leaving 13 bases between the germline ends. Germline values: CDR1 MGHRA, CDR2 YSYEKL. CDR3 amino acids: CASSQEAPTGEQYF. The CDR3 nucleotides read TGCGCCAGCAGCCAAGAGGCCCCGACGGGGGAGCAGTACTTC.

This clonotype was seen more than once but under ten times. V is TRBV18 and J is TRBJ2-1; unclear D gene. This CDR3 region has 13 residues. Germline CDR1 and CDR2: KGHSH and LQKENI. V was shortened by 2 bases and J by 6 bases, with 8 bases between the two germline ends. CDR3 bases: TGTGCCAGCTCACCAAGCACAGCCAATGAGCAGTTCTTC. It is translated as CASSPSTANEQFF.

CDR3 nucleotide sequence: TGCGCCAGCAGGCGGACAGGGAGCTCCTACGAGCAGTACTTC. Protein product: CASRRTGSSYEQYF. The chain has TRBV23-1 and TRBJ2-7, with 8 bases that match TRBD1. TRBV23-1 is an ORF; its function is uncertain. The CDR3 has 14 residues. Losses at the gene ends were 6 bases for V and 0 bases for J; bases not matched to a gene: 4.

This clonotype has only a few counts. V usage is TRBV3-1 and J usage is TRBJ1-2; TRBD1 agrees at 11 bases. The CDR3 has 16 residues. The junction had 6 bases not matched to a gene; V was cut back by 4 bases and J by 2 bases. CDR1 is LGHDT and CDR2 is YNNKEL in the germline V gene (reference sequence). CDR3: CASSRRTGGLNYGYTF. DNA for the CDR3: TGTGCCAGCAGCCGGCGGACAGGGGGCTTAAACTATGGCTACACCTTC.

On this clonotype itself: At one boundary the junction diverges from the germline segment, which might be a read error. The chain uses TRBV5-1 and TRBJ2-2; no clear D. The CDR3 extends over 13 amino acids. Germline CDR1 reads SGHRS; CDR2 reads YFSETQ. In DNA, the CDR3 is TGCGCCAGCAGTGCCGATAACACCTGGGAGCTGTTTTTT. Amino acid sequence: CASSADNTWELFF.

This chain uses TRBV18 with TRBJ2-7, with 9 bases lining up with TRBD1. Trimming cost V 3 bases and J 5 bases; bases outside gene matches: 11. The V gene's germline CDR1 is KGHSH and CDR2 LQKENI. The CDR3 covers 16 residues. The CDR3 loop is CASSPPPGQGRNEQYF. Written as DNA, the CDR3 is TGTGCCAGCTCACCCCCCCCCGGACAGGGGAGGAACGAGCAGTACTTC.

The chain has TRBV5-5 and TRBJ1-3, with TRBD1 matching over 9 bases. The CDR3 is 15 amino acids. Germline-derived CDR1 and CDR2 are SGHKS and YYEKEE (reference sequence). V shed 1 base and J 7 bases; nucleotides not matched to a gene: 6. The CDR3 loop reads CASSLMDRGINTIYF. For the CDR3, the DNA is TGTGCCAGCAGCTTGATGGACAGGGGAATTAACACCATATATTTT.

In this sample, this clonotype turned up a few times. The chain combines TRBV7-2 with TRBJ2-1; TRBD2 is a possible D gene (5 bases). The V end lost 5 bases, the J end lost 0 bases, and 14 bases lay between the germline ends. Germline assignment: CDR1 SGHTA and CDR2 FQGNSA. CDR3 size: 16 residues. The CDR3 DNA sequence: TGTGCCAGCAGCCCCCCTGGAGGTGGCTCCTACAATGAGCAGTTCTTC. This sequence encodes CASSPPGGGSYNEQFF. Filled out from reference TRBV7-2 and TRBJ2-1, the complete variable domain reads GAGVSQSPSNKVTEKGKDVELRCDPISGHTALYWYRQSLGQGLEFLIYFQGNSAPDKSGLPSDRFSAERTGGSVSTLTIQRTQQEDSAVYLCASSPPGGGSYNEQFFGPGTRLTVL.

The V call is TRBV4-3, the J call TRBJ2-1; TRBD2 matches at 14 bases. The CDR3 loop spans 24 amino acids. V shed 4 bases, J shed 3 bases, and the junction held 26 bases outside the gene matches. The V gene's germline CDR1 is LGHNA and CDR2 YSLEER. The CDR3 region is CASSRLWTGSWGGLAGGHYNEQFF. The CDR3, as DNA: TGCGCCAGCAGCCGGCTATGGACAGGGAGTTGGGGAGGACTAGCGGGGGGACACTACAATGAGCAGTTCTTC.